The source of this T cell receptor (beta chain) is a study of beta chain features in type 1 diabetes. Study observations and caveats: The study found fewer insertions and more deletions at VDJ junctions in type 1 diabetes patients. Whether TCRB rearrangement is influenced by HLA type went unresolved here.

A remark on this clone: No antigen is known for it.

The isolated RNA, all of it, was reverse transcribed, so expressed TCRB transcripts were what got sequenced. Clones were read by immunoSEQ multiplex PCR, and TCRdb kept only the in-frame ones, dropping some. The table lists 360,000 or so clones, around 20% of them singletons. Looked up from germline, CDR1 is SGHNT and CDR2 is YYREEE (reference sequence). J lost 7 bases, V lost 6 bases, and 13 bases had no gene match. This CDR3 spans 15 amino acids. The TCR comes from a woman between 18 and 30 years old in good health. The chain is built from TRBV5-4 and TRBJ2-1; 7 bases agree with TRBD1. The sequencing sample was made of naive CD4+ T cells from blood. CDR3 nucleotide sequence: TGTGCCAGCAACAATTACAGGGGTCGCGAAAATGAGCAGTTCTTC. Its protein product is CASNNYRGRENEQFF.